These 21 T cell receptor beta chains originate from one sample sequenced in a study of technical replicates of blood from a handful of donors. The data were produced by immunoSEQ multiplex PCR, yet TCRdb's version contains in-frame clones alone and is incomplete. Among tens of thousands of clones listed, around 95% were seen once. Sequences were obtained from T cells isolated from PBMCs. Receptors originate from a human donor in good health.

The chain carries TRBV28 and TRBJ1-5, with D perhaps TRBD1 (5 bases). The germline CDR1 and CDR2 sequences are MDHEN and SYDVKM. There are 13 residues in the CDR3. The ends were cut back, 3 bases at V and 8 bases at J, with 11 bases in the middle. CDR3 nucleotides: TGTGCCAGCAGTTTGGGGCTTACTAAGCCCCAGCATTTT. Translation gives CASSLGLTKPQHF.

The chain is built from TRBV2 and TRBJ1-3; D remains unclear. The CDR3 length is 13 residues. V lost 6 bases and J 4 bases, leaving 10 bases between the germline ends. Looked up from germline, CDR1 is SNHLY and CDR2 is FYNNEI. The CDR3 reads CASSWTLGNTIYF. The DNA of the CDR3 is TGTGCCAGCAGCTGGACTCTCGGAAACACCATATATTTT. Together with reference TRBV2 and TRBJ1-3, the CDR3 gives the full variable domain: EPEVTQTPSHQVTQMGQEVILRCVPISNHLYFYWYRQILGQKVEFLVSFYNNEISEKSEIFDDQFSVERPDGSNFTLKIRSTKLEDSAMYFCASSWTLGNTIYFGEGSWLTVV.

The chain uses TRBV19 and TRBJ2-7, with D possibly being TRBD1 (5 bases). Germline values: CDR1 LNHDA, CDR2 SQIVND (reference sequence). This CDR3 has 15 amino acids. Trimming pared 7 bases from V and 2 bases from J, leaving 18 bases between. CDR3 nucleotide sequence: TGTGCCAGTACGTCCGGGCAGGGTTGGCCCTACGAGCAGTACTTC. Translation gives CASTSGQGWPYEQYF.

The chain carries TRBV4-1 and TRBJ1-2; D is unclear. V lost 2 bases to trimming and J lost 0 bases, with 10 bases between them. The germline CDR1 and CDR2 sequences are MGHRA and YSYEKL. CDR3 size: 15 residues. CDR3 sequence: CASSQTGNTNYGYTF. The CDR3 bases are TGCGCCAGCAGCCAAACCGGGAACACTAACTATGGCTACACCTTC.

This sequence joins TRBV25-1 and TRBJ1-3; TRBD1 might be the D (6 bases). V lost 6 bases to trimming and J lost 0 bases, with 12 bases between them. The CDR3 is 15 residues long. Germline V CDR1 and CDR2: MGHDK, SYGVNS. The CDR3 loop is CASRTGQNSGNTIYF. CDR3 nucleotide sequence: TGTGCCAGCAGAACCGGACAGAACTCTGGAAACACCATATATTTT.

This chain uses TRBV6-6 with TRBJ2-7; 7 bases map to TRBD1. V lost 7 bases and J lost 7; bases outside the gene matches: 13. The germline gives CDR1 MNHNY, CDR2 SVGAGI (reference sequence). The CDR3 sequence is 14 residues long. DNA of the CDR3: TGTGCCAGCATCCGGGACAGCGGTCTACTAGAGCAGTACTTC. It translates to CASIRDSGLLEQYF.

Comments on this clone: One end of the junction varies from germline; a read error may be responsible. This sequence joins TRBV7-7 and TRBJ2-7; 13 nucleotides agree with TRBD2. This CDR3 comprises 15 residues. Looked up from germline, CDR1 is SSHAT and CDR2 is FNYEAQ (reference sequence). The CDR3 region is CASSSGLAGVSEQYF. The CDR3 bases are TGTGCTAGCAGCTCAGGACTAGCGGGAGTTAGCGAGCAGTACTTC.

This clone was observed once. The chain combines TRBV5-1 with TRBJ1-2; no clear D. Germline CDR1 and CDR2: SGHRS and YFSETQ. This CDR3 region has 17 residues. V shed 3 bases and J shed 8 bases, with 26 bases lying between them. The CDR3 is CASSSAIQRDSLWGYTF. Here the CDR3 DNA reads TGCGCCAGCAGCTCCGCAATTCAACGGGATTCCCTATGGGGCTACACCTTC.

The chain joins TRBV7-3 to TRBJ2-2; D might be TRBD1 (5 bases). The germline CDR1 and CDR2 sequences are SGHTA and FQGTGA. Trimming removed 2 bases at V and 6 bases at J, with 7 bases between. The CDR3 is 13 amino acids. CDR3 in DNA: TGTGCCAGCAGCTTATTCAGGGCCGGGGAGCTGTTTTTT. It is translated as CASSLFRAGELFF. The whole variable domain, remainder taken from reference TRBV7-3 and TRBJ2-2, is GAGVSQTPSNKVTEKGKYVELRCDPISGHTALYWYRQSLGQGPEFLIYFQGTGAADDSGLPNDRFFAVRPEGSVSTLKIQRTERGDSAVYLCASSLFRAGELFFGEGSRLTVL.

The CDR3 DNA reads as TGTGCCACCCACAGAAGGGAGACTGAAGCTTTCTTT. It encodes CATHRRETEAFF. The chain couples TRBV28 to TRBJ1-1; D gene ambiguous. The CDR3 sequence is 12 residues long. V was shortened by 10 bases and J by 5 bases, with 14 bases between the two germline ends. CDR1 is MDHEN and CDR2 is SYDVKM in the germline V gene.

The chain uses TRBV13 and TRBJ2-7; weak D call: TRBD2 (7 bases). V dropped 5 bases and J dropped 6 bases, with 14 bases sitting between them. The CDR3 runs 13 residues. Germline CDR1 reads PRHDT; CDR2 reads FYEKMQ (reference sequence). CDR3 loop: CASSIRGAVEQYF. The CDR3 DNA sequence: TGTGCCAGCAGCATTCGGGGGGCTGTCGAGCAGTACTTC.

V gene TRBV28 combines with J gene TRBJ1-2, with no clear D. The CDR3 loop spans 11 amino acids. The germline gives CDR1 MDHEN, CDR2 SYDVKM. The V end was cut by 6 bases, the J end by 7 bases, with 9 bases between. The CDR3 spells CASSPRGGYTF. CDR3 DNA: TGTGCCAGCAGCCCACGAGGTGGCTACACCTTC.

J is TRBJ1-2 and V is TRBV27; maybe TRBD1 (5 bases). V gave up 7 bases and J gave up 7 bases, with 16 bases separating them. CDR1 MNHEY and CDR2 SMNVEV come from the germline V gene (reference sequence). This CDR3 has 13 amino acids. CDR3 in DNA: TGTGCCAGCACCAATTTCCCTCAGGGTGGCTACACCTTC. Protein: CASTNFPQGGYTF.

Here the CDR3 reads CSVKWSLNGYEQYF. Written as DNA, the CDR3 is TGCAGCGTGAAGTGGTCATTAAACGGGTACGAGCAGTACTTC. This sequence joins TRBV29-1 and TRBJ2-7; D is undetermined. The CDR3 has 14 residues. V lost 6 bases to trimming and J lost 4 bases, with 19 bases between them. Germline CDR1 SQVTM, CDR2 ANQGSEA.

V and J are TRBV28 and TRBJ2-5; a possible D gene is TRBD2 (6 bases). Deletions cut 5 bases from V and 2 bases from J, with 12 bases between. The CDR3 spans 14 residues. Germline V gene sequence: CDR1 MDHEN, CDR2 SYDVKM. CDR3 residues: CASSRGLTQETQYF. The CDR3 DNA follows: TGTGCCAGCAGTCGGGGACTGACACAAGAGACCCAGTACTTC.

This chain connects TRBV10-3 to TRBJ1-3; the D gene is possibly TRBD1 (6 bases). Trimming cost V 7 bases and J 4 bases, with 11 bases left between them. The V gene's germline CDR1 is ENHRY and CDR2 SYGVKD. The CDR3 covers 13 residues. Here the CDR3 reads CAITPGTGNTIYF. CDR3 sequence (DNA): TGTGCCATCACTCCCGGGACAGGAAACACCATATATTTT.

The CDR3 bases are TGCGCCAGCAGCTTGCAGGTAGCGGGAGTCGCCGGGGAGCTGTTTTTT. Translation: CASSLQVAGVAGELFF. This chain links TRBV5-1 with TRBJ2-2, with 9 bases lining up with TRBD2. Germline V gene data show CDR1 as SGHRS and CDR2 as YFSETQ. After removal of 1 base from V and 6 bases from J, the junction contained 7 bases not matched to a gene. The CDR3 loop spans 16 amino acids. Full variable domain (missing parts from reference TRBV5-1 and TRBJ2-2): KAGVTQTPRYLIKTRGQQVTLSCSPISGHRSVSWYQQTPGQGLQFLFEYFSETQRNKGNFPGRFSGRQFSNSRSEMNVSTLELGDSALYLCASSLQVAGVAGELFFGEGSRLTVL.

The chain carries TRBV29-1 and TRBJ2-2; 8 nucleotides line up with TRBD1. Germline CDR1 and CDR2: SQVTM and ANQGSEA. The CDR3 has 16 residues. V dropped 4 bases and J dropped 3; count of bases not matched to a gene: 10. CDR3 in amino acids: CSVVDSGGLYTGELFF. The CDR3 DNA sequence: TGCAGCGTTGTGGACTCAGGGGGCCTCTACACCGGGGAGCTGTTTTTT.

This chain joins TRBV7-8 and TRBJ2-1; 7 bases agree with TRBD2. The CDR3 loop spans 14 amino acids. Germline CDR1 reads SGHVS; CDR2 reads FQNEAQ. V lost 5 bases, J lost 9 bases, and 10 bases stayed unmatched. Here the CDR3 DNA reads TGTGCCAGCAGCCCTAAGCGGGAAAAGGTTGAGCAGTTCTTC. The encoded protein is CASSPKREKVEQFF.

The chain has TRBV13 and TRBJ2-5, with D possibly TRBD2 on 7 matching bases. Trimming removed 10 bases from V and 4 bases from J, with 19 bases in between. CDR3 length: 14 amino acids. Germline V lookup: CDR1 PRHDT, CDR2 FYEKMQ (reference sequence). CDR3: CAIPLRGGRETQYF. CDR3 nucleotide sequence: TGTGCCATCCCCCTCAGGGGCGGGAGAGAGACCCAGTACTTC. Variable domain in full (rest from reference TRBV13 and TRBJ2-5): AAGVIQSPRHLIKEKRETATLKCYPIPRHDTVYWYQQGPGQDPQFLISFYEKMQSDKGSIPDRFSAQQFSDYHSELNMSSLELGDSALYFCAIPLRGGRETQYFGPGTRLLVL.

This chain uses TRBV19 with TRBJ1-1; D remains ambiguous. CDR1 is LNHDA, CDR2 SQIVND, per germline (reference sequence). CDR3 length: 15 residues. V shed 1 base and J shed 4 bases, with 13 bases lying between them. The CDR3 here is CASSIGRGGRTEAFF. The CDR3 bases are TGTGCCAGTAGTATAGGTCGGGGAGGCCGCACTGAAGCTTTCTTT.